The T cell receptor (beta chain) under discussion was sequenced for a study of cytomegalovirus exposure and HLA in healthy donors. About the study: From HLA-typed donors, an early data release held roughly 80 million unique TCRs.

This cohort consisted of healthy bone marrow donors. The study ran its PCR with 60 Vbeta and 13 Jbeta primers. Measured with immunoSEQ multiplex PCR; TCRdb has only the in-frame clones, and not every one. This sample carries some 140,000 clones, about four fifths of them seen once, and the ten largest clones take around 4.8%. The CDR3 runs 20 residues. CDR1 and CDR2 (germline): LNHNV, YYDKDF (reference sequence). V lost 6 bases to trimming and J lost 0 bases, with 27 bases between them. Study results and limitations: Sequencing likely caused a cluster of highly shared sequence variants. Most CMV-associated TCR beta chains were later found to appear HLA-restricted.

About this clone: Antigen unknown.

This chain links TRBV15 with TRBJ2-4; TRBD1 might be the D (8 bases). The sequence was obtained from a man between 25 and 39 years old in good health. The material sequenced was PBMCs. The CDR3 coding sequence is TGTGCCACCAGAGACAGGGGAGGGGCCCCGGAGGTTCTAGCCAAAAACATTCAGTACTTC. Amino acid sequence: CATRDRGGAPEVLAKNIQYF.